These 11 T cell receptor beta chains came from one sample sequenced in a study of blood T cells in healthy people across ages. PCR was performed a second time for about 6 to 12 cycles using a sample-barcoded 5' primer and a J-beta primer mix. Via MiXCR, TCRdb re-called the 5' RACE reads, giving one row per CDR3 protein. The top ten hold less than 9% of the sample, which has just under 550,000 distinct CDR3 sequences, 24% seen once. The data also belong to a second study, concerning T cells of mothers and their children.

Specimen: blood. These receptor sequences come from a boy younger than 18 in good health.

The genes are TRBV20-1 and TRBJ2-3, with TRBD2 as a possible D gene (6 bases). Germline V gives CDR1 DFQATT, CDR2 SNEGSKA (reference sequence). With 4 bases removed from V and 3 bases from J, the gap between germline ends came to 14 bases. The CDR3 length is 14 residues. CDR3 sequence: CSATKPGLTDTQYF. The CDR3 nucleotides are TGCAGTGCTACTAAACCGGGACTGACAGATACGCAGTATTTT.

This clonotype was detected many times. The gene calls are TRBV6-2 or TRBV6-3 and TRBJ1-2; D unresolved. The germline V gene encodes CDR1 MNHEY and CDR2 SVGEGT. V lost 5 bases and J 8 bases, leaving 9 bases between the germline ends. The CDR3 has 11 amino acids. The CDR3 is CASSPGGGYTF. The CDR3 DNA follows: TGTGCCAGCAGTCCGGGAGGAGGCTACACCTTC.

This clonotype has just a few counts. This rearrangement joins TRBV20-1 to TRBJ2-3; 8 bases match TRBD2. The CDR3 spans 13 residues. V was clipped by 8 bases and J by 4 bases; unmatched bases: 8. Looked up from germline, CDR1 is DFQATT and CDR2 is SNEGSKA (reference sequence). This CDR3 is CSPRGGGPDTQYF. Written as DNA, the CDR3 is TGCAGTCCCCGGGGCGGGGGGCCAGATACGCAGTATTTT.

The J gene is TRBJ2-1, the V gene TRBV28; 11 bases agree with TRBD2. J lost 2 bases, V lost 6 bases, and 12 bases had no gene match. Germline V gene sequence: CDR1 MDHEN, CDR2 SYDVKM. The CDR3 contains 18 residues. The CDR3, as DNA: TGTGCCAGCAGCTTAAGGAGATCTAGCGGGGGGACCTACAATGAGCAGTTCTTC. Residues: CASSLRRSSGGTYNEQFF.

The table lists this clonotype with many counts. The rearrangement links TRBV4-3 to TRBJ1-6; 7 bases align to TRBD1. V shed 0 bases and J 9 bases; nucleotides not matched to a gene: 11. Germline lookup yields CDR1 LGHNA and CDR2 YSLEER. The CDR3 sequence is 17 residues long. CDR3 coding DNA: TGCGCCAGCAGCCAAGATCCCCCAGGGGGTGTTCTTTCACCCCTCCACTTT. This sequence encodes CASSQDPPGGVLSPLHF.

There are a few counts of this clonotype. The chain uses TRBV18 and TRBJ1-3, with D possibly being TRBD1 (6 bases). The germline CDR1 and CDR2 sequences are KGHSH and LQKENI. The CDR3 consists of 18 residues. V gave up 1 base and J gave up 0 bases, with 16 bases separating them. The CDR3 reads CASSPRGGSSISGNTIYF. As DNA, the CDR3 is TGTGCCAGCTCACCACGGGGGGGCTCCTCAATCTCTGGAAACACCATATATTTT.

The gene calls are TRBV25-1 and TRBJ2-3; 10 bases are shared with TRBD1. J gave up 0 bases and V 3 bases, and 3 bases lay outside the gene matches. Germline CDR1 MGHDK, CDR2 SYGVNS. The CDR3 length is 16 residues. CDR3 in amino acids: CASSDTGQGSTDTQYF. The CDR3 DNA is TGTGCCAGCAGTGATACGGGACAGGGGAGCACAGATACGCAGTATTTT.

V and J are TRBV7-9 and TRBJ1-1; D uncertain. The germline V gene encodes CDR1 SEHNR and CDR2 FQNEAQ (reference sequence). The CDR3 sequence is 14 residues long. V gave up 1 base and J gave up 1 base, with 7 bases separating them. CDR3 protein: CASSLVLANTEAFF. The CDR3 DNA reads as TGTGCCAGCAGCTTAGTTTTGGCGAACACTGAAGCTTTCTTT.

In this sample, this clonotype turned up a few times. The chain employs TRBV14 and TRBJ2-1, with 12 bases fitting TRBD2. With 1 base clipped from V and 15 bases from J, the junction kept 7 bases outside the gene matches. The CDR3 extends over 14 amino acids. Germline V gene data show CDR1 as SGHDN and CDR2 as FVKESK. The DNA of the CDR3 is TGTGCCAGCAGCCAAGCAGGACTAGCGGGGCCCCCGTTCTTC. Its translation is CASSQAGLAGPPFF. The full variable domain, rest sourced from reference TRBV14 and TRBJ2-1, is EAGVTQFPSHSVIEKGQTVTLRCDPISGHDNLYWYRRVMGKEIKFLLHFVKESKQDESGMPNNRFLAERTGGTYSTLKVQPAELEDSGVYFCASSQAGLAGPPFFGPGTRLTVL.

This clonotype appeared a few times. The genes are TRBV5-1 and TRBJ2-1, with 9 nucleotides matching TRBD2. The CDR3 length is 18 residues. The V segment lost 0 bases and the J segment 9 bases; nucleotides outside the gene matches: 16. CDR1 is SGHRS, CDR2 YFSETQ, per germline. CDR3 sequence reads: CASSLVPPSGNRQGEQFF. In nucleotides, the CDR3 is TGCGCCAGCAGCTTGGTACCTCCTAGCGGGAATCGTCAAGGTGAGCAGTTCTTC.

This clonotype came up many times. The CDR3 DNA sequence: TGCGCCAGCGGGGACAGGGCCCTCGGTGGCTACACCTTC. As protein: CASGDRALGGYTF. The chain couples TRBV4-3 to TRBJ1-2; TRBD1 matches at 9 bases. Germline V lookup: CDR1 LGHNA, CDR2 YSLEER. This CDR3 has 13 amino acids. Germline trimming cut 8 bases from V and 7 bases from J; bases unmatched to any gene: 8.